The present TCR beta chain was sequenced within a study of cytomegalovirus exposure and HLA in healthy donors. Study observations and caveats: V- and J-gene trimming of TCR beta was linked (in a later analysis) to a missense DCLRE1C variant. Cytomegalovirus association was listed for 170 or so TCR beta chains. The study found most TCR sequences rare, yet found some public TCRs in many donors. Of the V segments, some could not be distinguished, including TRBV6-2 and TRBV6-3, and were excluded.

A note on this clone: Its antigen is currently unknown.

V was shortened by 8 bases and J by 0 bases, with 13 bases between the two germline ends. This CDR3 spans 14 amino acids. From germline, CDR1 is SGHTA and CDR2 FQGNSA. Vbeta (60) and Jbeta (13) primers were used in the PCR. Produced via immunoSEQ multiplex PCR; TCRdb's table is partial and in-frame only. The sample has some 130,000 clones, 80% to 90% seen once; the top ten hold approximately 11%. The receptor was isolated from a male donor in good health and CMV-seropositive. The specimen was PBMCs. This chain links TRBV7-2 with TRBJ1-1; the D gene is possibly TRBD1 (5 bases). The CDR3 DNA reads as TGTGCCAGCGCGCTCGACAGATTGAACACTGAAGCTTTCTTT. Its translation: CASALDRLNTEAFF.